The clone carrying this TCR beta chain has only a few counts. The entry originates in a study of long-term antiretroviral therapy in people with HIV. Each HIV-infected participant was given treatment in the United States. The assay, immunoSEQ v3.0, was run at survey level. Per sample, sequencing targeted roughly 35,000-50,000 T-cell genomes. Using immunoSEQ multiplex PCR, the repertoire was profiled, and TCRdb retains in-frame clones only, with some absent. The profile shows about 27,000 clones, roughly 85% of them singletons. This specimen was unsorted PBMCs, taken 2.3 years after starting antiretroviral therapy. The receptor's source is a man aged 35-49 years with HIV.

CDR3 nucleotide sequence: TGTGCCAGCAGTTCGGGGAGCAATCAGCCCCAGCATTTT. This translates into CASSSGSNQPQHF. V and J are TRBV27 and TRBJ1-5; no clear D. The CDR3 covers 13 residues. Trimming pared 4 bases from V and 1 base from J, leaving 5 bases between. Germline V gene sequence: CDR1 MNHEY, CDR2 SMNVEV (reference sequence).